This T cell receptor (beta chain) was retrieved from a study of blood T cell repertoires in COVID-19. Background on the study: The samples span acute and convalescent COVID-19 from the United States, Italy and Spain. PBMCs, B-cell-depleted T cells, or T cells were the source of the cDNA or gDNA that made up the material.

Original data processing: The assay estimated nucleated cells by amplifying reference gene primers. The data were produced by immunoSEQ multiplex PCR, yet TCRdb's version contains in-frame clones alone and is incomplete. The D gene and trimming were derived from the DNA, and the V and J assignments and clone size from that table. Here the sample spans about 140,000 clones, 87% being singletons. Germline CDR1 is MDHEN and CDR2 is SYDVKM. The CDR3 runs 14 residues. J was trimmed by 2 bases and V by 5 bases; bases with no gene match: 2. The gene calls are TRBV28 and TRBJ2-1; 8 bases line up with TRBD2. This clonotype originated in a human donor in a cohort sampled during active COVID-19. The sample was peripheral blood. The CDR3: CASSTSGTYNEQFF. DNA for the CDR3: TGTGCCAGCAGTACTAGCGGAACCTACAATGAGCAGTTCTTC.